The entry below describes one T cell receptor (beta chain). The antigen is not known. The sample is drawn from a study of long-term antiretroviral therapy in people with HIV. Notes on the study in general: Increased diversity was seen after ART, yet it remained lower than in transplant donor controls. HIV repertoires spanned tighter CDR3 length ranges than controls did.

CDR1 is SGHDT, CDR2 YYEEEE, per germline. Deletions cut 0 bases from V and 2 bases from J, with 3 bases between. The CDR3 extends over 12 amino acids. Survey-level immunoSEQ v3.0 assays were run. What sequencing targeted per sample was about 40,000-50,000 T-cell genomes. The protocol was immunoSEQ multiplex PCR, while the TCRdb copy is restricted to in-frame clones and leaves out a portion. This sample has about 25,000 clones; 65% to 85% occur once, and the top ten carry around 10%. Until DNA extraction, the samples held between about 0.9-10 million cryopreserved PBMC. The material was unsorted PBMCs, obtained 2.1 years after starting antiretroviral therapy. This clonotype was sampled from a young man with HIV. The chain couples TRBV5-6 to TRBJ2-7; no clear D. The CDR3 sequence: CASSLAPYEQYF. DNA for the CDR3: TGTGCCAGCAGCTTGGCCCCCTACGAGCAGTACTTC.